This record concerns one T cell receptor (beta chain) sequence. Its antigen specificity is not known. Nothing much larger sits one base from this clone, and base qualities are not available. The patients had resection in Japan or China between the mid-2010s and the late 2010s. The histologic diagnosis of each case was independently confirmed on H&E slides by two lung cancer pathologists. Premalignant or tumor cells were enriched for nucleic acid extraction by macro-dissection performed after pathologic assessment. DNA was isolated from FFPE tissue using the AllPrep DNA/RNA FFPE Kit. The source of the sample is a study of immune evolution from preneoplasia to lung adenocarcinoma (dated by TCRdb to about 2021). Study-level background: HLA loss of heterozygosity was seen in around 7.3%, 15% and 36% of AIS, MIA and ADC lesions, and in no AAH lesions. A total of more than 40 patients contributed TCR sequencing data. The study used immune gene expression, TCR sequencing and multiplex immunofluorescence to profile the immune contexture of lung adenocarcinoma precursors and invasive adenocarcinoma. Sample size was based on specimen availability rather than a prior power calculation. Resected precursor lesions (AAH, AIS, MIA) and invasive adenocarcinomas were compared against paired morphologically normal lung tissue. The immune data were combined with whole exome sequencing and methylation data from the same cohort of nodules. POLYSOLVER was used to infer Class I HLA alleles from exome data, and LOHHLA was used to detect allele-specific HLA loss. According to the study, about a hundred samples went through TCR sequencing. A total of around 58 patients with pulmonary nodules who underwent surgical resection were included in the overall cohort. General findings and caveats noted by the study authors: Normal lung had the highest top T cell clone frequencies, which appeared to decline progressively from AAH through AIS, MIA and invasive adenocarcinoma. T cell clonality was highest in KRAS-mutant nodules compared with EGFR-mutant or double wild-type lesions. The findings were based on association rather than direct causation, and larger cohorts with long-term follow-up and longitudinal biopsies were deemed needed. Because every patient came from Japan and China, how well the results apply to Western populations was uncertain. Clonality was highest in normal lung, while later-stage lesions appeared to show lower clonality but higher T cell density and diversity.

Using the immunoSEQ hsTCRbeta Kit, TCR beta CDR3 regions were sequenced from DNA. Processing in the source paper ran as follows. The ImmunoSEQ Analyzer was used to analyse the TCR sequencing data. T cell clonality was defined as 1 minus Pielou's evenness, calculated on productive rearrangements. To measure T cell diversity, the inverse Simpson index was applied to productive templates. T cell density was defined as TCR beta template counts normalized to usable DNA, with usable DNA estimated by amplifying and sequencing housekeeping genes. TCR metrics were compared across histologic stages using two-sided Kruskal-Wallis tests. The table was pulled from immuneACCESS by TCRdb, which kept in-frame rearrangements only. Such tables lose some clones; where checked, under half of the loss comes from unresolved V genes, and the rest has no known cause. V and J calls and clone size follow that table, whereas D and trimming were derived from the DNA. Within this sample are 15,000 or so clones, with less than 90% of them counted one time only. The ten largest clones add up to around 2.6% of the sample.

This clonotype originated in a person between 65 and 79 years old with invasive lung adenocarcinoma. Sequencing used FFPE invasive lung adenocarcinoma tissue. The sample's cell subset or site label, in plain terms: frankly invasive lung adenocarcinoma (ADC).

The CDR3 amino acid sequence is: CASSVSRERRSTDTQYF. Read as DNA, the sequence is TGTGCCAGCAGCGTTAGTAGAGAGCGGAGGAGCACAGATACGCAGTATTTT. Rearrangement joined TRBV9 to TRBJ2-3, and perhaps TRBD2 as D gene, on 5 matching bases. Reading from cysteine to phenylalanine, the CDR3 counts 17 amino acids. The retained sequence is limited to the CDR3, 51 bases, with the frame set at the first base. The germline V gene encodes CDR1 SGDLS and CDR2 YYNGEE. At the junction V is shortened by 2 bases and J by 0 bases, with 16 bases in between.